This paragraph reports one TCR beta chain. These data originate in a study of control samples from healthy donors and cancer patients. The assay was immunoSEQ multiplex PCR, and TCRdb's table has in-frame clones only and misses some. The sample contains 80,000 to 100,000 clones, almost 90% of which appear only once. Germline lookup yields CDR1 SGHTA and CDR2 FQGNSA. This CDR3 has 13 amino acids. V shed 1 base and J shed 6 bases, with 8 bases lying between them. Material for sequencing was blood. V gene TRBV7-2 combines with J gene TRBJ2-3; D perhaps matches TRBD2 (5 bases). This TCR was recovered from a man aged 25-45 years in good health. The CDR3 DNA sequence: TGTGCCAGCAGCTTAGGAGGGCTCGATACGCAGTATTTT. It translates to CASSLGGLDTQYF. Full variable domain (remainder filled in from reference TRBV7-2 and TRBJ2-3): GAGVSQSPSNKVTEKGKDVELRCDPISGHTALYWYRQSLGQGLEFLIYFQGNSAPDKSGLPSDRFSAERTGGSVSTLTIQRTQQEDSAVYLCASSLGGLDTQYFGPGTRLTVL.